Below, 19 T cell receptor beta chains from the same sample are listed, as sequenced in a study of T cells after yellow fever vaccination. TCRdb fed the 5' RACE reads into MiXCR, producing one record per CDR3 protein. The sample yields under 300,000 distinct CDR3 sequences, less than 9% seen once. Material: CD4+ T cells sorted from PBMCs, obtained 15 days after the yellow fever booster vaccination. The receptors were sampled from a man aged 30 to 39 who received the YFV17D yellow fever vaccine.

The chain employs TRBV6-2 or TRBV6-3 and TRBJ2-7; D ambiguous. The CDR3 runs 14 residues. CDR1 and CDR2 from the germline V gene are MNHEY and SVGEGT. V gave up 8 bases and J gave up 0 bases, with 14 bases separating them. CDR3 sequence: CASQLTRSSYEQYF. The CDR3 nucleotides read TGTGCCAGCCAACTAACACGGAGCTCCTACGAGCAGTACTTC.

This clonotype was seen many times. The chain links TRBV19 to TRBJ2-5; the D gene is possibly TRBD1 (6 bases). Trimming cost V 3 bases and J 4 bases, with 15 bases left between them. The CDR3 sequence is 15 residues long. CDR1 LNHDA and CDR2 SQIVND come from the germline V gene (reference sequence). The CDR3 DNA reads as TGTGCCAGTAGTATCGGCAGGGACATCCGAGAGACCCAGTACTTC. It yields the protein CASSIGRDIRETQYF.

This clonotype has ten or more counts. The V and J genes are TRBV21-1 and TRBJ2-5; the table's D gene call, TRBD2, was not cross checked with the DNA. TRBV21-1 is annotated as a pseudogene. The CDR3 length is 15 residues. CDR3 nucleotide sequence: TGTGCCAGCAGCAAATGTGGTGGAGGACAAGAGACCCAGTACTTC. Its protein product is CASSKCGGGQETQYF.

As regards this clonotype: A clone one base away is much larger, so this may be a read error. This rearrangement joins TRBV5-1 to TRBJ2-5; D call uncertain. The length of the CDR3 is 14 residues. With 0 bases removed from V and 5 bases from J, the gap between germline ends came to 11 bases. Germline V gives CDR1 SGHRS, CDR2 YFSETQ. CDR3 DNA sequence: TGCGCCAGCAGCTTGGAGGCGGCAGCTGAGACCCAGTACTTC. This encodes CASSLEAAAETQYF.

This clonotype was counted only a few times. V is TRBV7-2 and J is TRBJ2-4; D gene unclear. With 1 base removed from V and 0 bases from J, the gap between germline ends came to 7 bases. The CDR3 consists of 15 residues. The germline gives CDR1 SGHTA, CDR2 FQGNSA. The CDR3 coding sequence is TGTGCCAGCAGCTTAGAACGTGGAGCCAAAAACATTCAGTACTTC. Protein product: CASSLERGAKNIQYF.

This clonotype was seen only a few times. V is TRBV4-3 and J is TRBJ1-1; 9 bases match TRBD1. CDR1 is LGHNA, CDR2 YSLEER, per germline. J was trimmed by 10 bases and V by 3 bases; bases with no gene match: 9. CDR3 length equals 14 residues. The chain's CDR3 is CASSQLQGASRAFF. The DNA for the CDR3 is TGCGCCAGCAGCCAGTTACAGGGGGCGTCCAGAGCTTTCTTT.

This clonotype was seen many times. The V and J genes are TRBV12-3 or TRBV12-4 and TRBJ2-3; maybe TRBD2 (6 bases). This CDR3 has 16 residues. Trimming pared 5 bases from V and 2 bases from J, leaving 17 bases between. The CDR3 loop reads CASSGGTPSLTDTQYF. The CDR3 DNA is TGTGCCAGCAGTGGGGGGACCCCGTCCCTCACAGATACGCAGTATTTT.

This clonotype appeared a few times. The chain combines TRBV7-3 with TRBJ2-7, with TRBD1 matching 10 bases. The CDR3 contains 14 residues. Germline V gives CDR1 SGHTA, CDR2 FQGTGA. V trimming: 2 bases; J trimming: 4 bases; junction bases outside the gene matches: 2. CDR3 loop: CASSLGTGEYEQYF. The CDR3 region has the DNA TGTGCCAGCAGCTTAGGGACAGGGGAATACGAGCAGTACTTC.

The rearrangement links TRBV18 to TRBJ2-3, with 8 bases lining up with TRBD1. CDR3 length equals 16 residues. CDR1 KGHSH and CDR2 LQKENI come from the germline V gene. The V and J ends lost 0 bases and 3 bases, in that order; junction bases with no gene match: 5. CDR3 bases: TGTGCCAGCTCACCACCGAACAGGGGGGTGACAGATACGCAGTATTTT. It codes for CASSPPNRGVTDTQYF.

The table lists this clonotype with a few counts. CDR3 in DNA: TGTGCCACCCAATTGGCAGGGTCCCTCTACGAGCAGTACTTC. Its translation is CATQLAGSLYEQYF. The genes are TRBV7-2 and TRBJ2-7; TRBD1 is a possible D gene (5 bases). With 10 bases removed from V and 3 bases from J, the gap between germline ends came to 19 bases. This CDR3 is 14 amino acids long. The germline CDR1 and CDR2 sequences are SGHTA and FQGNSA.

The V and J genes are TRBV20-1 and TRBJ2-7; D might be TRBD1 or TRBD2, each matching 5 bases. The germline V gene encodes CDR1 DFQATT and CDR2 SNEGSKA (reference sequence). V was cut by 3 bases and J by 6 bases, with 18 bases left in between. CDR3 size: 14 residues. The CDR3 protein is CSASEPGPSPEQYF. The CDR3 bases are TGCAGTGCTAGTGAACCGGGACCTAGTCCCGAGCAGTACTTC.

This clonotype has ten or more counts. The V and J genes are TRBV12-3 or TRBV12-4 and TRBJ2-3, with TRBD2 matching over 9 bases. V dropped 0 bases and J dropped 4; count of bases not matched to a gene: 2. This CDR3 has 15 amino acids. The DNA of the CDR3 is TGTGCCAGCAGTTTAGCTAGCGGGAGTTCAGATACGCAGTATTTT. Its protein is CASSLASGSSDTQYF.

This clonotype has a count of ten or more. CDR3 residues: CASSPAGGLTYNEQFF. The CDR3 DNA follows: TGTGCCAGCAGCCCAGCCGGGGGGTTGACCTACAATGAGCAGTTCTTC. The rearrangement joins TRBV7-3 to TRBJ2-1; 7 positions agree with TRBD2. Looked up from germline, CDR1 is SGHTA and CDR2 is FQGTGA. CDR3 size: 16 residues. J was trimmed by 2 bases and V by 5 bases; bases with no gene match: 9.

This clonotype has ten or more counts. The gene calls are TRBV20-1 and TRBJ1-1, with TRBD1 as a possible D gene (6 bases). Trimming stripped 1 base from V and 0 bases from J, with 12 bases between. The CDR3 length is 15 residues. Germline CDR1 DFQATT, CDR2 SNEGSKA (reference sequence). CDR3 in amino acids: CSARAPTGVNTEAFF. CDR3 nucleotide sequence: TGCAGTGCTAGAGCACCGACAGGCGTGAACACTGAAGCTTTCTTT.

This clonotype was seen ten or more times. This chain connects TRBV20-1 to TRBJ1-5; D ambiguous. Germline CDR1 reads DFQATT; CDR2 reads SNEGSKA (reference sequence). The length of the CDR3 is 12 residues. V was cut by 0 bases and J by 3 bases, with 3 bases left in between. CDR3 sequence: CSARDPNQPQHF. CDR3 DNA: TGCAGTGCTAGAGATCCCAATCAGCCCCAGCATTTT.

This clonotype was picked up many times. The gene calls are TRBV11-2 and TRBJ1-6; the D is unclear. The ends were cut back, 5 bases at V and 1 base at J, with 9 bases in the middle. Germline CDR1 is SGHAT and CDR2 is FQNNGV. This CDR3 is built from 15 residues. The CDR3 DNA reads as TGTGCCAGCAGCCCCAGCGGATCCTATAATTCACCCCTCCACTTT. Translation gives CASSPSGSYNSPLHF.

This CDR3 reads CASTRSGEADTQYF. The CDR3 coding sequence is TGTGCCAGCACCCGGTCGGGAGAAGCAGATACGCAGTATTTT. The chain joins TRBV6-1 to TRBJ2-3; weak D call: TRBD2 (6 bases). Between the trimmed V and J ends, which lost 7 bases and 4 bases, there was a span of 15 bases. Per the germline V gene, CDR1 is MNHNS and CDR2 is SASEGT. The CDR3 extends over 14 amino acids.

This clonotype was counted at least ten times. The chain couples TRBV7-2 to TRBJ2-1, with TRBD2 matching 14 bases. V lost 5 bases, J lost 9 bases, and 3 bases stayed unmatched. CDR3 length equals 14 residues. Germline loops: CDR1 SGHTA, CDR2 FQGNSA. The CDR3 loop is CASSQGLAGAEQFF. In DNA, the CDR3 is TGTGCCAGCAGCCAGGGACTAGCGGGAGCTGAGCAGTTCTTC.

This clonotype was detected a few times. The chain is built from TRBV25-1 and TRBJ2-5; D might be TRBD1 or TRBD2, each matching 5 bases. CDR1 is MGHDK, CDR2 SYGVNS, per germline. There are 12 residues in the CDR3. V was trimmed by 7 bases and J by 6 bases, leaving 12 bases between them. CDR3 nucleotides: TGTGCCAGCAAGGCAGGGACGAAGACCCAGTACTTC. Residues: CASKAGTKTQYF.